The sample holds many counts of the clone carrying this T cell receptor (beta chain). TCRdb independently ran MiXCR on the reads; one entry per CDR3 protein. The repertoire holds around 300,000 distinct CDR3 sequences, 20% to 30% seen once, with approximately 15% in the top ten. The sample is drawn from a study of T cell repertoires in cytomegalovirus infection. Trimming left V 5 bases short and J 6 bases short, with 13 bases between. CDR1 is SGHTA, CDR2 FQGNSA, per germline. The CDR3 runs to 14 residues. Specimen: PBMCs. The J gene is TRBJ2-2, the V gene TRBV7-2; tentatively, D is TRBD1 (6 bases). The sequence derives from a human donor in good health (CMV status not recorded). Some clones in this sample may be carry-over from other donors' samples. CDR3 sequence reads: CASSEDSAAGELFF. The CDR3 DNA sequence: TGTGCCAGCAGCGAGGACAGCGCGGCCGGGGAGCTGTTTTTT. Full variable domain (outside the CDR3, taken from reference TRBV7-2 and TRBJ2-2): GAGVSQSPSNKVTEKGKDVELRCDPISGHTALYWYRQSLGQGLEFLIYFQGNSAPDKSGLPSDRFSAERTGGSVSTLTIQRTQQEDSAVYLCASSEDSAAGELFFGEGSRLTVL.